This T cell receptor (beta chain) was identified in a study of cytomegalovirus exposure and HLA in healthy donors. The CDR3 covers 15 residues. V lost 4 bases and J 5 bases, leaving 20 bases between the germline ends. Germline CDR1 is GTSNPN and CDR2 is SVGIG (reference sequence). Use of 60 Vbeta and 13 Jbeta primers characterized the PCR. Clones were sequenced by immunoSEQ multiplex PCR, and TCRdb holds only the in-frame ones, with some missing. This sample carries about 87,000 clones, approximately 69% of them seen once, and the ten largest clones take 20% to 25%. This sequence joins TRBV30 and TRBJ1-1, with TRBD1 as a possible D gene (5 bases). The sequence came from a man younger than 45 in good health and CMV-seropositive. The sample comprised PBMCs. CDR3 sequence reads: CAWTHRGALGTEAFF. CDR3 nucleotides: TGTGCCTGGACCCACCGCGGGGCTCTTGGGACTGAAGCTTTCTTT. The whole variable domain, filled in from reference TRBV30 and TRBJ1-1, reads SQTIHQWPATLVQPVGSPLSLECTVEGTSNPNLYWYRQAAGRGLQLLFYSVGIGQISSEVPQNLSASRPQDRQFILSSKKLLLSDSGFYLCAWTHRGALGTEAFFGQGTRLTVV.